The T cell receptor beta chain described here comes from a study of blood T cell repertoires in COVID-19. Study background: COVID-19 samples collected from the United States, Italy and Spain covered acute and convalescent phases. Sample material is recorded as cDNA or gDNA derived from T cells, B-cell-depleted T cells, or PBMCs.

Under the authors' procedure: Nucleated cell number was recorded as an estimate derived from reference gene primer amplification. TCRdb's table, derived via immunoSEQ multiplex PCR, lists solely in-frame clones and lacks some. The V and J calls and clone size come from that table; D and trimming were worked out from the DNA. This table has about 110,000 clones, 85% to 90% appearing once. Trimming took 7 bases from V and 5 from J, leaving 9 bases between them. The CDR3 spans 12 residues. CDR1 LGHNA and CDR2 YNFKEQ come from the germline V gene. The receptor was isolated from a woman in her 50s with acute or convalescent COVID-19. Sequenced input: peripheral blood. The chain has TRBV4-2 and TRBJ2-1; D is undetermined. In DNA form, the CDR3 reads TGTGCCAGCACGTCAAAAAACAATGAGCAGTTCTTC. It translates to CASTSKNNEQFF.